This T cell receptor (beta chain) was retrieved from a study of cytomegalovirus exposure and HLA in healthy donors. On the study more broadly: Sequencing of 150 million to 200 million T cells in an earlier analysis found 100 million to 140 million unique TCR beta sequences. Study results and limitations: Of the V segments, some could not be distinguished, including TRBV6-2 and TRBV6-3, and were excluded. Many donors carried some public TCRs, although rarity characterized most TCR sequences.

Notes on this clone: Its antigen remains unidentified.

It was with 60 Vbeta and 13 Jbeta primers that the PCR ran. Sequenced by immunoSEQ multiplex PCR; TCRdb stores in-frame clones only, minus some. The sample holds 130,000 to 150,000 clones, more than 65% seen once. The CDR3 contains 15 residues. The germline CDR1 and CDR2 sequences are SEHNR and FQNEAQ (reference sequence). Trimming at V came to 1 base and at J to 4 bases, leaving 3 bases not matched to a gene. Donors were nominally healthy when sampled, though unrecorded immune exposures were likely. V gene TRBV7-9 combines with J gene TRBJ1-4; TRBD1 matches at 7 bases. What was sequenced was PBMCs. The clonotype originates from a man aged 30 to 45 in good health and CMV-seropositive. The CDR3 here is CASSLDGTVNEKLFF. CDR3 bases: TGTGCCAGCAGCTTAGACGGGACAGTTAATGAAAAACTGTTTTTT.